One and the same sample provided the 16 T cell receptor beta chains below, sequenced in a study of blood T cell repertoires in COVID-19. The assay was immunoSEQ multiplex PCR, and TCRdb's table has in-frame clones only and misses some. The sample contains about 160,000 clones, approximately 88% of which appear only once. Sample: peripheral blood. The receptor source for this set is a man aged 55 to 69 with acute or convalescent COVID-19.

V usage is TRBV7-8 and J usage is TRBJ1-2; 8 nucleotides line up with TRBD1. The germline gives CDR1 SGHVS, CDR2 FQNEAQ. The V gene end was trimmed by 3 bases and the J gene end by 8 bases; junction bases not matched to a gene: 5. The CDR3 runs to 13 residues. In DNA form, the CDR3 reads TGTGCCAGCAGCTTGGACAGGGTAGAAGGCTACACCTTC. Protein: CASSLDRVEGYTF.

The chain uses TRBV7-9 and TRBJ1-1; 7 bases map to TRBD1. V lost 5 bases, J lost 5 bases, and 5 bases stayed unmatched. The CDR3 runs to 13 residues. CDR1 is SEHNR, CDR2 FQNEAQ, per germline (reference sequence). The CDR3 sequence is CASSPGGRTEAFF. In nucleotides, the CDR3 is TGTGCCAGCAGCCCAGGGGGGAGGACTGAAGCTTTCTTT.

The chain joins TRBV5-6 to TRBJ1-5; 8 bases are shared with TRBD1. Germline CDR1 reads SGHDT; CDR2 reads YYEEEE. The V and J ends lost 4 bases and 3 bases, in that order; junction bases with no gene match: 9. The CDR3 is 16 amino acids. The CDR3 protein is CASSKDRGWNNQPQHF. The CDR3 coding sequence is TGTGCCAGCAGCAAAGACAGGGGTTGGAACAATCAGCCCCAGCATTTT.

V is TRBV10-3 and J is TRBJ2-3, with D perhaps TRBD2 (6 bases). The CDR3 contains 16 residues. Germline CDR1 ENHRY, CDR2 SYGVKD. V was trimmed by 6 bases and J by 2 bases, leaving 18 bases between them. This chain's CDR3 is CAIRHRGTGSTDTQYF. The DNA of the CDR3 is TGTGCCATCAGACACCGCGGGACGGGTTCCACAGATACGCAGTATTTT.

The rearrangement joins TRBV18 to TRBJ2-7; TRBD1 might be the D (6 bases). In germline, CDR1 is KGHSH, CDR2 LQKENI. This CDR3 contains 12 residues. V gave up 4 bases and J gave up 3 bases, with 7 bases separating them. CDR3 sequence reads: CASSRDNYEQYF. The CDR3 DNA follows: TGTGCCAGCTCACGGGACAACTACGAGCAGTACTTC.

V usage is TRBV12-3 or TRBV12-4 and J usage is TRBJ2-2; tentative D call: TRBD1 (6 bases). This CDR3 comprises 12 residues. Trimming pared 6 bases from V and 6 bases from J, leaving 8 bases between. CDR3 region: CASSSGAGELFF. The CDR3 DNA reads TGTGCCAGCAGCTCAGGGGCCGGGGAGCTGTTTTTT.

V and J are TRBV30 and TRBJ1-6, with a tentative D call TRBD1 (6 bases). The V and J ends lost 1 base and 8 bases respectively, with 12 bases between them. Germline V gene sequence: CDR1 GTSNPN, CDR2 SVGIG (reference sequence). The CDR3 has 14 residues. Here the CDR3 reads CAWSEWGGHSPLHF. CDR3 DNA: TGTGCCTGGAGTGAATGGGGGGGGCATTCACCCCTCCACTTT. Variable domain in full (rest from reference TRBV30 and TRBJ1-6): SQTIHQWPATLVQPVGSPLSLECTVEGTSNPNLYWYRQAAGRGLQLLFYSVGIGQISSEVPQNLSASRPQDRQFILSSKKLLLSDSGFYLCAWSEWGGHSPLHFGNGTRLTVT.

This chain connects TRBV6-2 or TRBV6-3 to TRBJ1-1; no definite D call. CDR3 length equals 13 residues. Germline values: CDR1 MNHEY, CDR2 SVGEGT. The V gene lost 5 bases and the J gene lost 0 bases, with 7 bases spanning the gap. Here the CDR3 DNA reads TGTGCCAGCAGTCTCCTTGTGAACACTGAAGCTTTCTTT. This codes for CASSLLVNTEAFF.

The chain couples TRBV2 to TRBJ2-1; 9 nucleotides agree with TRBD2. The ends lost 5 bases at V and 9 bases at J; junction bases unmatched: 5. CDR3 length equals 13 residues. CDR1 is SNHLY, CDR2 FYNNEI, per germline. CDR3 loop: CASSRTSESEQFF. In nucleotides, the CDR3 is TGTGCCAGCAGTCGGACTAGCGAGTCTGAGCAGTTCTTC.

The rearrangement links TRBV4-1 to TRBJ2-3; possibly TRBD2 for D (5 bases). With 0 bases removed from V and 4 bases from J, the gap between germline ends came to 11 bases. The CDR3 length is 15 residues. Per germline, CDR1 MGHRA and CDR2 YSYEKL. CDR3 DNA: TGCGCCAGCAGCCAAGAGAGCCAGAGGGCAGATACGCAGTATTTT. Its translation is CASSQESQRADTQYF.

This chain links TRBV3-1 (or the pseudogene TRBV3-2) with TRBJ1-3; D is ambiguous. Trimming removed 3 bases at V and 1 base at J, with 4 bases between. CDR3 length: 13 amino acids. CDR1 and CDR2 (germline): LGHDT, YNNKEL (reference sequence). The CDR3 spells CASSQASGNTIYF. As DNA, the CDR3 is TGTGCCAGCAGCCAGGCTTCTGGAAACACCATATATTTT.

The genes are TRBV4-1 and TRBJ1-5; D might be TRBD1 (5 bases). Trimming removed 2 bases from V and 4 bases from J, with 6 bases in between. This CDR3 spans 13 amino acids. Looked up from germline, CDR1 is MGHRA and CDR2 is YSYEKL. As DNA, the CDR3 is TGCGCCAGCAGCCAACGGGGGAATCAGCCCCAGCATTTT. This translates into CASSQRGNQPQHF.

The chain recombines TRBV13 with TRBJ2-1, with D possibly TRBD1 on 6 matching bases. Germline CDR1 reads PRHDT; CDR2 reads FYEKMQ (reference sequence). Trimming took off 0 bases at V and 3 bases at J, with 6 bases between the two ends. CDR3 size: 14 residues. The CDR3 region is CASSLGGHYNEQFF. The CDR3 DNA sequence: TGTGCCAGCAGCTTAGGGGGACACTACAATGAGCAGTTCTTC. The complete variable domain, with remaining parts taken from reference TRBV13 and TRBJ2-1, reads AAGVIQSPRHLIKEKRETATLKCYPIPRHDTVYWYQQGPGQDPQFLISFYEKMQSDKGSIPDRFSAQQFSDYHSELNMSSLELGDSALYFCASSLGGHYNEQFFGPGTRLTVL.

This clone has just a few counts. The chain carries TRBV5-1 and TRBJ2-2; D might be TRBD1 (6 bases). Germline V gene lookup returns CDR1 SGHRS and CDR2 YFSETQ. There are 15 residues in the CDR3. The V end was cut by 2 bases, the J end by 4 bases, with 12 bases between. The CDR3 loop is CASSFRDMITGELFF. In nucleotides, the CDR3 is TGCGCCAGCAGCTTCCGGGACATGATCACCGGGGAGCTGTTTTTT.

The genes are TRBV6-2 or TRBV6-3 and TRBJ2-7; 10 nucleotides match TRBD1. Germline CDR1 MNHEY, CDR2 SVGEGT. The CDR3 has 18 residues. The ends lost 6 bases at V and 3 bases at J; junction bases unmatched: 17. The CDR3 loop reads CASSPRDRGRPGLYEQYF. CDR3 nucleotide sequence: TGTGCCAGCAGCCCCCGGGACAGGGGACGCCCGGGCCTCTACGAGCAGTACTTC.

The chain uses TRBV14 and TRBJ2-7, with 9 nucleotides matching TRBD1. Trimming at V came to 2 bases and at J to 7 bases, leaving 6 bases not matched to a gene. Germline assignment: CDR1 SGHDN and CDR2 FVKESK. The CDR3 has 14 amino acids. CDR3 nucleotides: TGTGCCAGCAGCCAATTGGGACAGGGTGAAGAGCAGTACTTC. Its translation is CASSQLGQGEEQYF.